What follows is one TCR beta chain and its context. Its antigen is not identified. The data derive from a study of cytomegalovirus exposure and HLA in healthy donors. Vbeta (60) and Jbeta (13) primers were used in the PCR. Assay: immunoSEQ multiplex PCR; the TCRdb copy retains only in-frame clones and omits some. In the table there are over 100,000 clones, roughly 70% of which are singletons. CDR1 is MNHEY and CDR2 is SVGAGI in the germline V gene. This CDR3 region has 12 residues. Trimming took 5 bases from V and 9 from J, leaving 12 bases between them. Healthy people donating bone marrow made up the donors. Study-wide results and caveats: Analysis performed later showed TCR beta chains linked to HLA being more clonally expanded than equally common others.

Sequencing was done on a sample of PBMCs. This sequence originates from a woman in her thirties in good health and CMV-seronegative. This chain connects TRBV6-5 to TRBJ2-3; a weak D match, TRBD2 (5 bases). As DNA, the CDR3 is TGTGCCAGCAGTAAGACTACTGGGACGCAGTATTTT. This codes for CASSKTTGTQYF.